The 13 T cell receptor beta chains below all came from one sample that was sequenced in a study of technical replicates of blood from a few donors. The data were produced by immunoSEQ multiplex PCR, yet TCRdb's version contains in-frame clones alone and is incomplete. Among 70,000 to 75,000 clones listed, 95% were seen once. Sequenced input: T cells isolated from PBMCs. The receptor set was obtained from a human donor in good health.

The genes are TRBV4-1 and TRBJ2-7; tentative D call: TRBD2 (6 bases). The germline V gene encodes CDR1 MGHRA and CDR2 YSYEKL. V lost 0 bases and J 5 bases, leaving 23 bases between the germline ends. The CDR3 is made up of 18 amino acids. CDR3 protein: CASSQDEPLPGVPHEQYF. CDR3 nucleotides: TGCGCCAGCAGCCAAGATGAGCCTCTGCCGGGAGTGCCCCACGAGCAGTACTTC.

There are a few counts of this clone. The DNA is omitted, as the CDR3 cannot be located on it reliably, and the CDR3 follows TCRdb's listing. The chain links TRBV12-5 to TRBJ1-1; the table assigns TRBD1, which was not confirmed against the DNA. From germline, CDR1 is LGHNT and CDR2 FRNRAP. The CDR3 region is 16 residues in length, termini included. The chain's CDR3 is CASGLGTGQGATEAFF.

The V call is TRBV4-2, the J call TRBJ2-2; D is unresolved. Germline assignment: CDR1 LGHNA and CDR2 YNFKEQ. The V end lost 0 bases, the J end lost 2 bases, and 10 bases lay between the germline ends. This CDR3 region has 16 residues. DNA of the CDR3: TGTGCCAGCAGCCAAGACCAGCGTAGCAACACCGGGGAGCTGTTTTTT. As protein: CASSQDQRSNTGELFF.

The rearrangement joins TRBV5-1 to TRBJ1-3; D remains ambiguous. The CDR3 is 15 residues long. Germline V gene data show CDR1 as SGHRS and CDR2 as YFSETQ. Trimming shortened V by 2 bases and J by 2 bases, and 11 bases separated the two germline ends. This chain's CDR3 is CASSFLSAPGNTIYF. The CDR3 bases are TGCGCCAGCAGCTTTTTGAGTGCTCCTGGAAACACCATATATTTT.

The chain carries TRBV11-3 and TRBJ1-3, with D possibly TRBD1 on 5 matching bases. The CDR3 sequence is 15 residues long. Trimming removed 2 bases at V and 4 bases at J, with 12 bases between. Germline CDR1 is SGHNT and CDR2 is YENEEA. The chain's CDR3 is CASSLSPEGGNTIYF. In nucleotides, the CDR3 is TGTGCCAGCAGCTTATCCCCGGAGGGGGGAAACACCATATATTTT.

The V and J genes are TRBV6-5 and TRBJ1-5, with a possible D match to TRBD1 (5 bases). Germline V CDR1 and CDR2: MNHEY, SVGAGI. This CDR3 is built from 15 residues. V lost 6 bases and J lost 0, with 12 bases in between. As DNA, the CDR3 is TGTGCCAGCAGCCGGAAGACAGATAGCAATCAGCCCCAGCATTTT. Amino acids: CASSRKTDSNQPQHF.

The chain uses TRBV9 and TRBJ1-3; D not certain. Germline V gives CDR1 SGDLS, CDR2 YYNGEE. V was cut by 1 base and J by 6 bases, with 5 bases left in between. CDR3 length: 12 amino acids. CDR3 in amino acids: CASSVNKNTIYF. The DNA for the CDR3 is TGTGCCAGCAGCGTAAACAAAAACACCATATATTTT.

The gene calls are TRBV18 and TRBJ2-1; 12 bases are shared with TRBD1. After removal of 2 bases from V and 7 bases from J, the junction contained 9 bases not matched to a gene. Germline-derived CDR1 and CDR2 are KGHSH and LQKENI. The CDR3 totals 17 residues. CDR3 in amino acids: CASSPEWGQGAPNEQFF. CDR3 coding DNA: TGTGCCAGCTCACCAGAGTGGGGACAGGGGGCCCCGAATGAGCAGTTCTTC.

This clone was recorded only once. The J gene is TRBJ1-5, the V gene TRBV19; 8 bases are shared with TRBD1. Germline CDR1 LNHDA, CDR2 SQIVND (reference sequence). There are 15 residues in the CDR3. V gave up 1 base and J gave up 5 bases; unmatched junction bases: 4. Here the CDR3 reads CASSIVGQGYQPQHF. DNA of the CDR3: TGTGCCAGTAGTATAGTCGGACAGGGATATCAGCCCCAGCATTTT.

The rearrangement uses TRBV30 and TRBJ1-1; the match to TRBD1 covers 7 bases. Germline-derived CDR1 and CDR2 are GTSNPN and SVGIG (reference sequence). Losses at the gene ends were 4 bases for V and 0 bases for J; bases not matched to a gene: 5. CDR3 length equals 14 residues. The CDR3 nucleotides are TGTGCCTGGATCTGGGACAGCATGAACACTGAAGCTTTCTTT. Translated, it gives CAWIWDSMNTEAFF.

The chain uses TRBV11-2 and TRBJ1-1, with D maybe TRBD1 (5 bases). Germline loops: CDR1 SGHAT, CDR2 FQNNGV. Trimming cost V 7 bases and J 3 bases, with 9 bases left between them. The CDR3 consists of 12 residues. The CDR3 loop reads CASMGGYTEAFF. In DNA form, the CDR3 reads TGTGCCAGCATGGGGGGGTACACTGAAGCTTTCTTT.

This chain links TRBV7-9 with TRBJ1-1; TRBD1 aligns across 7 bases. V gave up 5 bases and J gave up 5 bases; unmatched junction bases: 8. The germline V gene has CDR1 SEHNR and CDR2 FQNEAQ (reference sequence). The CDR3 contains 14 residues. CDR3 sequence: CASSRQGTRTEAFF. CDR3 in DNA: TGTGCCAGCAGCCGACAGGGCACCCGAACTGAAGCTTTCTTT.

DNA of the CDR3: TGTGCCAGTAGTATCGCCCAGGGTGGCTACGAGCAGTACTTC. Its translation: CASSIAQGGYEQYF. V gene TRBV19 combines with J gene TRBJ2-7; perhaps TRBD1 as D (5 bases). The V end was cut by 3 bases, the J end by 3 bases, with 12 bases between. Germline assignment: CDR1 LNHDA and CDR2 SQIVND (reference sequence). CDR3 size: 14 residues.